Listed below are T cell receptor beta chains from one sample, sequenced in a study of cytomegalovirus exposure and HLA in healthy donors. Assay: immunoSEQ multiplex PCR; the TCRdb copy retains only in-frame clones and omits some. The sample yields fewer than 150,000 clones, 70% to 80% seen once. Sequencing was performed on PBMCs. The receptors originated from a male donor in good health and CMV-seronegative. Each CDR3 is given with its conserved first and last residue. A D gene is named only where the DNA matches it firmly. Part of the rows lack a size; the others show once, few, many or a class for expanded clones.

V	J	size	D	DNA	CDR3
TRBV6-5	TRBJ1-5	.	.	TGTGCCAGCAGACAGGATAGCAATCAGCCCCAGCATTTT	CASRQDSNQPQHF
TRBV27	TRBJ1-1	.	TRBD1	TGTGCCAGCGCGGACAGGGGAAGGGGAACTGAAGCTTTCTTT	CASADRGRGTEAFF
TRBV7-2	TRBJ2-6	.	.	TGTGCCAGCAGCTTTCCGGGGGCCAACGTCCTGACTTTC	CASSFPGANVLTF
TRBV29-1	TRBJ2-1	once	TRBD1	TGCAGCTCTTGGGACAGGGATGACAATGAGCAGTTCTTC	CSSWDRDDNEQFF
TRBV10-1	TRBJ2-3	.	TRBD1	TGCGCCAGCAGCTCACAGGGGGCGAGGGGAGATACGCAGTATTTT	CASSSQGARGDTQYF
TRBV7-6	TRBJ1-1	.	.	TGTGCCAGCAGCCCACTGGGCCAATGGACTGAAGCTTTCTTT	CASSPLGQWTEAFF
TRBV6-5	TRBJ1-2	few	.	TGTGCCAGCAGTTACTCGATTATGGGCACCTATGGCTACACCTTC	CASSYSIMGTYGYTF
TRBV5-8	TRBJ1-4	.	TRBD1	TGTGCCAGCAGCTTGGGGATATACAGGGGGCTACGAACTAATGAAAAACTGTTTTTT	CASSLGIYRGLRTNEKLFF
TRBV30	TRBJ2-6	.	.	TGTGCCTGGAGTCCCGGAGTCTCTGGGGCCAACGTCCTGACTTTC	CAWSPGVSGANVLTF
TRBV6-1	TRBJ1-1	few	TRBD1	TGTGCCAGCAGTCGGACAGGGTCGAACACTGAAGCTTTCTTT	CASSRTGSNTEAFF
TRBV25-1	TRBJ2-7	.	TRBD1	TGTGCCAGGACACAGGGGAGCCCTCCCTACGAGCAGTACTTC	CARTQGSPPYEQYF
TRBV14	TRBJ1-1	once	TRBD1	TGTGCCAGCAGCCAATGGACAGGGACCGGCACAACTGAAGCTTTCTTT	CASSQWTGTGTTEAFF
TRBV30	TRBJ1-2	.	.	TGTGCCTGGAGTGTCGGGGAATTAGGCTACACCTTC	CAWSVGELGYTF
TRBV30	TRBJ1-6	.	.	TGTGCCTGGAGTGTACAGGGAGGGTCACCCCTCCACTTT	CAWSVQGGSPLHF
TRBV5-5	TRBJ2-5	once	TRBD1	TGTGCCAGCAGCCCGTGGGGACAGGGGTTTCAAGAGACCCAGTACTTC	CASSPWGQGFQETQYF
TRBV9	TRBJ2-2	few	TRBD2	TGTGCCAGCAGCACGACGCCAGCGGGGGTGAACACCGGGGAGCTGTTTTTT	CASSTTPAGVNTGELFF
TRBV27	TRBJ2-7	.	TRBD1	TGTGCCAGTCCACCAACACTGTGGACAGGGGATAATGGCGAGCAGTACTTC	CASPPTLWTGDNGEQYF
TRBV5-1	TRBJ1-2	.	TRBD1	TGCGCCCTACAACACGGGACAGCTAATAACTATGGCTACACCTTC	CALQHGTANNYGYTF
TRBV5-1	TRBJ2-6	.	.	TGCGCCAGCAGCTTGGACAGGGGGGCCAACGTCCTGACTTTC	CASSLDRGANVLTF
TRBV7-2	TRBJ2-5	.	.	TGTGCCAGCAGCTTAGACTACCAAGAGACCCAGTACTTC	CASSLDYQETQYF
TRBV5-1	TRBJ1-6	.	TRBD1	TGCGCCAGCAGATCAGGGACAGGGCTCCGCTCCTATAATTCACCCCTCCACTTT	CASRSGTGLRSYNSPLHF
TRBV5-1	TRBJ2-1	.	TRBD1	TGCGCCAGCAGCCCCGACAGGGGTTCCTACAATGAGCAGTTCTTC	CASSPDRGSYNEQFF
TRBV6-5	TRBJ1-2	.	TRBD1	TGTGCCAGCCGGACAGGGCGGAACTATGGCTACACCTTC	CASRTGRNYGYTF
TRBV7-2	TRBJ1-2	.	TRBD1	TGTGCCAGCAGCGACAGGGAGGAGAGAAATGGCTACACCTTC	CASSDREERNGYTF
TRBV10-3	TRBJ1-3	.	.	TGTGCCATCAGTGAGACACCCGACTTTTCTGGAAACACCATATATTTT	CAISETPDFSGNTIYF
TRBV4-3	TRBJ2-7	once	.	TGCGCCAGCAGCCAAGAGTGGGGGCCCTACGAGCAGTACTTC	CASSQEWGPYEQYF
TRBV6-5	TRBJ1-2	once	.	TGTGCCAGCACCCTAACCCCCGCGGATAGAGGCGGCTACACCTTC	CASTLTPADRGGYTF
TRBV7-3	TRBJ2-1	.	.	TGTGCCAGCAGCCCCTCACCCCCGGGCTACAATGAGCAGTTCTTC	CASSPSPPGYNEQFF
TRBV5-8	TRBJ1-1	.	TRBD1	TGTGCCAGCAGCCTCGGACAGGGAAGGAGGTCTTTCTTT	CASSLGQGRRSFF
TRBV30	TRBJ1-2	.	TRBD1	TGTGCCTGGGGGACCGGGACAGGCTATGGCTACACCTTC	CAWGTGTGYGYTF
TRBV28	TRBJ1-5	.	.	TGTGCCAGCAGTTTATCACAGGGAAATCAGCCCCGGCATTTT	CASSLSQGNQPRHF
TRBV29-1	TRBJ1-2	.	.	TGCAGCGTTGAACAGGGCAACACCTTC	CSVEQGNTF
TRBV6-4	TRBJ2-3	.	.	TGTGCCAGCAGCGTCGAGGGGGGGCGAGGAGATACGCAGTATTTT	CASSVEGGRGDTQYF
TRBV5-6	TRBJ1-2	few	.	TGTGCCAGCAGCATGACGGGGGATTTGTACTATGGCTACACCTTC	CASSMTGDLYYGYTF